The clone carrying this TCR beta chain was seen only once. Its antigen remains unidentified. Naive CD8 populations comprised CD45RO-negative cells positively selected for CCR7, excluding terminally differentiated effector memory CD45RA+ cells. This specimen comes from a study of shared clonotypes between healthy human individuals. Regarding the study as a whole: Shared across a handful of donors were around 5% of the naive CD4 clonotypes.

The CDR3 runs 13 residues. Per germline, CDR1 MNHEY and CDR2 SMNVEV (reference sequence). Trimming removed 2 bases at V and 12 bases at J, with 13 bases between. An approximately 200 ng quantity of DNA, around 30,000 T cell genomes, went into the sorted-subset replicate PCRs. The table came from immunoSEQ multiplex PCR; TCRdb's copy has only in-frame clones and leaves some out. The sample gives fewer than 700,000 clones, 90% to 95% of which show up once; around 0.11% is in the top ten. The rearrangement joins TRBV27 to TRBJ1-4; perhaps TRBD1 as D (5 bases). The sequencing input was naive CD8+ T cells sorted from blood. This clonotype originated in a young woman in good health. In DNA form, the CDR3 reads TGTGCCAGCAGTTTAAACTCTGCGGGGGAACTGTTTTTT. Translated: CASSLNSAGELFF.